Below, 26 T cell receptor beta chains from the same sample are listed, as sequenced in a study of T cell responses to AZD1222 COVID-19 vaccine. TCRdb's table, derived via immunoSEQ multiplex PCR, lists solely in-frame clones and lacks some. The data hold under 150,000 clones, with 93% observed a single time. Material: peripheral blood, obtained on day 0 of AZD1222 vaccination. The receptor source for this set is an adult in good health.

V is TRBV19 and J is TRBJ1-5; 10 bases map to TRBD1. Germline V gives CDR1 LNHDA, CDR2 SQIVND (reference sequence). V shed 3 bases and J 2 bases; nucleotides not matched to a gene: 1. The CDR3 spans 15 residues. The CDR3 sequence: CASSMGQGRNQPQHF. CDR3 DNA: TGTGCCAGTAGTATGGGACAGGGGCGCAATCAGCCCCAGCATTTT.

The chain uses TRBV6-5 and TRBJ1-5, with D perhaps matching TRBD1 (5 bases). Germline loops: CDR1 MNHEY, CDR2 SVGAGI. The CDR3 consists of 13 residues. The V and J ends lost 10 bases and 10 bases respectively, with 20 bases between them. The CDR3 is CAITGGGRLPQHF. The CDR3 DNA is TGTGCCATCACCGGGGGAGGAAGGCTTCCCCAGCATTTT.

The rearrangement links TRBV11-3 to TRBJ2-1; 7 bases are shared with TRBD2. Germline V gives CDR1 SGHNT, CDR2 YENEEA. The CDR3 is 19 residues long. Losses at the gene ends were 3 bases for V and 0 bases for J; bases not matched to a gene: 14. CDR3 protein: CASSLGLPFSVGSYNEQFF. The CDR3 nucleotides are TGTGCCAGCAGCTTGGGACTACCCTTTAGCGTAGGCTCCTACAATGAGCAGTTCTTC.

The chain employs TRBV10-3 and TRBJ1-2; D may be TRBD1 (6 bases). From germline, CDR1 is ENHRY and CDR2 SYGVKD. Trimming took 3 bases from V and 6 from J, leaving 11 bases between them. The CDR3 length is 13 residues. The CDR3 sequence: CAISEGTSDGYTF. In nucleotides, the CDR3 is TGTGCCATCAGTGAAGGGACAAGTGATGGCTACACCTTC.

The V gene is TRBV28, the J gene TRBJ1-2; weak D call: TRBD1 (5 bases). Germline CDR1 reads MDHEN; CDR2 reads SYDVKM. V was clipped by 6 bases and J by 7 bases, with 18 bases between them. This CDR3 spans 14 amino acids. CDR3 loop: CASRDSRAAGGYTF. Here the CDR3 DNA reads TGTGCCAGCAGGGACTCCAGGGCGGCGGGTGGCTACACCTTC.

The CDR3 is CSVERAAGWYF. In nucleotides, the CDR3 is TGCAGCGTTGAGAGGGCGGCAGGGTGGTACTTC. J is TRBJ2-5 and V is TRBV29-1; perhaps D is TRBD1 or TRBD2 (5 bases each). This CDR3 comprises 11 residues. Trimming pared 3 bases from V and 13 bases from J, leaving 15 bases between. CDR1 is SQVTM and CDR2 is ANQGSEA in the germline V gene. Drawing the rest from reference TRBV29-1 and TRBJ2-5, the complete variable domain is SAVISQKPSRDICQRGTSLTIQCQVDSQVTMMFWYRQQPGQSLTLIATANQGSEATYESGFVIDKFPISRPNLTFSTLTVSNMSPEDSSIYLCSVERAAGWYFGPGTRLLVL.

The V gene is TRBV11-3, the J gene TRBJ2-7; TRBD2 agrees at 10 bases. The CDR3 consists of 18 residues. Germline V gene sequence: CDR1 SGHNT, CDR2 YENEEA. With V trimmed by 4 bases and J by 1 base, 13 bases remained unmatched. CDR3 bases: TGTGCCAGCAGCTCCAGAAGGTTGCCTAGCGGGGGTTCCTACGAGCAGTACTTC. Translated, it gives CASSSRRLPSGGSYEQYF.

The chain has TRBV5-1 and TRBJ1-2; possibly TRBD1 for D (5 bases). Germline assignment: CDR1 SGHRS and CDR2 YFSETQ. The CDR3 runs to 16 residues. The ends were cut back, 0 bases at V and 1 base at J, with 13 bases in the middle. DNA for the CDR3: TGCGCCAGCAGCTTGGTGGAGGGGCCCCTTAACTATGGCTACACCTTC. It yields the protein CASSLVEGPLNYGYTF.

This clone showed up just once. This rearrangement joins TRBV30 to TRBJ2-7, with a possible D match to TRBD2 (5 bases). The CDR3 length is 14 residues. In germline, CDR1 is GTSNPN, CDR2 SVGIG (reference sequence). The ends were cut back, 0 bases at V and 2 bases at J, with 11 bases in the middle. The CDR3 bases are TGTGCCTGGAGTGTAGGACTCCTACCCTACGAGCAGTACTTC. Translation: CAWSVGLLPYEQYF.

The gene calls are TRBV5-4 and TRBJ2-7; D gene uncertain. The CDR3 loop spans 13 amino acids. The germline V and J ends were trimmed by 1 base and 2 bases, with 7 bases remaining between them. The germline V gene has CDR1 SGHNT and CDR2 YYREEE (reference sequence). The CDR3 nucleotides are TGTGCCAGCAGCTTGTGGCCTACCTACGAGCAGTACTTC. Residues: CASSLWPTYEQYF.

The V and J genes are TRBV7-9 and TRBJ1-1; 12 bases map to TRBD1. V was pared by 3 bases and J by 5 bases, with 7 bases of the junction left unmatched. Germline V lookup: CDR1 SEHNR, CDR2 FQNEAQ (reference sequence). This CDR3 contains 16 residues. CDR3 bases: TGTGCCAGCAGCTTGCGGGACAGGGGGCAGGGGACTGAAGCTTTCTTT. Protein sequence: CASSLRDRGQGTEAFF.

The CDR3 loop is CASSPRSPLSGANVLTF. The CDR3 DNA follows: TGTGCCAGCAGCCCTCGGTCCCCCCTCTCTGGGGCCAACGTCCTGACTTTC. The V call is TRBV11-2, the J call TRBJ2-6; D not resolved. V was pared by 5 bases and J by 0 bases, with 14 bases between. This CDR3 region has 17 residues. The germline gives CDR1 SGHAT, CDR2 FQNNGV.

This clone was detected only once. The chain employs TRBV24-1 and TRBJ2-3, with D possibly called TRBD1 or TRBD2 (6 bases each). Germline CDR1 KGHDR, CDR2 SFDVKD. V was pared by 9 bases and J by 0 bases, with 9 bases between. CDR3 length: 13 amino acids. CDR3 DNA: TGTGCCACCCGCGGGACAAGCACAGATACGCAGTATTTT. Its protein product is CATRGTSTDTQYF.

The chain uses TRBV15 and TRBJ1-3, with TRBD1 matching over 9 bases. V shed 5 bases, J shed 3 bases, and the junction held 8 bases outside the gene matches. There are 16 residues in the CDR3. The germline V gene encodes CDR1 LNHNV and CDR2 YYDKDF (reference sequence). The CDR3 coding sequence is TGTGCCACCAGCGGAGGACAGGGGTTAAGTGGAAACACCATATATTTT. Translating gives CATSGGQGLSGNTIYF. Drawing the rest from reference TRBV15 and TRBJ1-3, the complete variable domain is DAMVIQNPRYQVTQFGKPVTLSCSQTLNHNVMYWYQQKSSQAPKLLFHYYDKDFNNEADTPDNFQSRRPNTSFCFLDIRSPGLGDTAMYLCATSGGQGLSGNTIYFGEGSWLTVV.

V and J are TRBV20-1 and TRBJ1-5; unclear D gene. The CDR3 is 14 amino acids. The germline gives CDR1 DFQATT, CDR2 SNEGSKA (reference sequence). V gave up 3 bases and J gave up 2 bases, with 11 bases separating them. Written as DNA, the CDR3 is TGCAGTGCTAGTTCACAGAGGGGCAATCAGCCCCAGCATTTT. Translating gives CSASSQRGNQPQHF.

This CDR3 reads CASSGGFGSSYEQYF. As DNA, the CDR3 is TGTGCCAGCAGCGGTGGTTTCGGGAGCTCCTACGAGCAGTACTTC. The rearrangement uses TRBV9 and TRBJ2-7; a possible D gene is TRBD2 (6 bases). This CDR3 contains 15 residues. Trimming shortened V by 3 bases and J by 0 bases, and 13 bases separated the two germline ends. From germline, CDR1 is SGDLS and CDR2 YYNGEE.

The sample holds one count of this clone. V and J are TRBV6-5 and TRBJ1-5; D is perhaps TRBD1 (6 bases). Trimming left V 8 bases short and J 6 bases short, with 8 bases between. The germline gives CDR1 MNHEY, CDR2 SVGAGI. The CDR3 contains 11 residues. In nucleotides, the CDR3 is TGTGCCAGCGGACAGATTCAGCCCCAGCATTTT. Translating it yields CASGQIQPQHF.

The chain has TRBV19 and TRBJ1-5; no reliable D call. The CDR3 spans 12 residues. Germline CDR1 reads LNHDA; CDR2 reads SQIVND (reference sequence). Between the trimmed V and J ends, which lost 5 bases and 7 bases, there was a span of 9 bases. The CDR3 sequence: CASSDSWQPQHF. In nucleotides, the CDR3 is TGTGCCAGTAGTGATAGTTGGCAGCCCCAGCATTTT.

J is TRBJ1-1 and V is TRBV28; 7 bases are a match to TRBD1. The CDR3 sequence is 13 residues long. J gave up 4 bases and V 5 bases, and 4 bases lay outside the gene matches. CDR1 is MDHEN, CDR2 SYDVKM, per germline. CDR3 protein: CASSAGQRTEAFF. The CDR3, as DNA: TGTGCCAGCAGTGCGGGACAGCGCACTGAAGCTTTCTTT.

The V gene is TRBV28, the J gene TRBJ1-1; TRBD1 agrees at 7 bases. Germline V gene data show CDR1 as MDHEN and CDR2 as SYDVKM. V was clipped by 5 bases and J by 1 base; unmatched bases: 7. This CDR3 contains 15 residues. CDR3 coding DNA: TGTGCCAGCAGTCTCACGACAGGGACGAACACTGAAGCTTTCTTT. It is translated as CASSLTTGTNTEAFF. Looking up the rest from reference TRBV28 and TRBJ1-1 gives the full variable domain: DVKVTQSSRYLVKRTGEKVFLECVQDMDHENMFWYRQDPGLGLRLIYFSYDVKMKEKGDIPEGYSVSREKKERFSLILESASTNQTSMYLCASSLTTGTNTEAFFGQGTRLTVV.

V gene TRBV5-1 combines with J gene TRBJ1-6, with 10 bases matching TRBD1. The J segment lost 9 bases and the V segment lost 2 bases, leaving 8 bases of the junction unmatched. Germline V CDR1 and CDR2: SGHRS, YFSETQ. This CDR3 is 16 amino acids long. The CDR3 sequence: CASSLESGTGASPLHF. CDR3 DNA sequence: TGCGCCAGCAGCTTAGAATCCGGGACAGGGGCTTCACCCCTCCACTTT.

In DNA, the CDR3 is TGTGCCACCTCACAGAGCTCTGGAAACACCATATATTTT. It is translated as CATSQSSGNTIYF. The V and J genes are TRBV25-1 and TRBJ1-3; D unclear. Trimming took 10 bases from V and 0 from J, leaving 10 bases between them. The CDR3 runs 13 residues. In germline, CDR1 is MGHDK, CDR2 SYGVNS.

This chain links TRBV5-1 with TRBJ2-1, with a possible D match to TRBD2 (5 bases). Germline values: CDR1 SGHRS, CDR2 YFSETQ. This CDR3 region has 13 residues. The V end lost 5 bases, the J end lost 5 bases, and 11 bases lay between the germline ends. CDR3 nucleotide sequence: TGCGCCAGCAGTGTTAGCGTTGACAATGAGCAGTTCTTC. Amino acid sequence: CASSVSVDNEQFF.

The CDR3 bases are TGTGCCAGCAGCTCCCTCGGGACAGATAATGAAAAACTGTTTTTT. Its translation is CASSSLGTDNEKLFF. This chain joins TRBV7-2 and TRBJ1-4; TRBD1 aligns across 7 bases. Losses at the gene ends were 4 bases for V and 4 bases for J; bases not matched to a gene: 6. CDR1 and CDR2 (germline): SGHTA, FQGNSA. The CDR3 consists of 15 residues.

Written as DNA, the CDR3 is TGTGCCACCCGGGGGAGCTCCTCTGGAAACACCATATATTTT. This gives the protein CATRGSSSGNTIYF. The gene calls are TRBV6-1 and TRBJ1-3, with a tentative D call TRBD1 (5 bases). Trimming pared 10 bases from V and 0 bases from J, leaving 13 bases between. Germline V gene sequence: CDR1 MNHNS, CDR2 SASEGT. The CDR3 sequence is 14 residues long.

V is TRBV6-5 and J is TRBJ1-1; D is unclear. From germline, CDR1 is MNHEY and CDR2 SVGAGI. This CDR3 contains 14 residues. Between the trimmed V and J ends, which lost 4 bases and 0 bases, there was a span of 9 bases. The CDR3 nucleotides are TGTGCCAGCAGTTTGTACCTGATGAACACTGAAGCTTTCTTT. It is translated as CASSLYLMNTEAFF.